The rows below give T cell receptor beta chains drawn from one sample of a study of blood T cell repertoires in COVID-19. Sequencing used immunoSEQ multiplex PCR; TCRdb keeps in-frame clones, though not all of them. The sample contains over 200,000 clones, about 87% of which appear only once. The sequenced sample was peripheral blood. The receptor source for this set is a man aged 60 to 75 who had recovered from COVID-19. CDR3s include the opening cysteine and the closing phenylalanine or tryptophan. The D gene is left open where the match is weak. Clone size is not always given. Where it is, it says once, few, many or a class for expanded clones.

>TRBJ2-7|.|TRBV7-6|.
CASSPSGVSVYEQYF
TGTGCCAGCAGCCCCTCGGGGGTAAGTGTCTACGAGCAGTACTTC
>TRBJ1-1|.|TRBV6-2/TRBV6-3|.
CASSYSTTANTEAFF
TGTGCCAGCAGTTACTCAACGACAGCGAACACTGAAGCTTTCTTT
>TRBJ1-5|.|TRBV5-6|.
CASSFSQRNQPQHF
TGTGCCAGCAGCTTCTCACAGCGCAATCAGCCCCAGCATTTT
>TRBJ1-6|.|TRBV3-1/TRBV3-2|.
CASTRGFNSPLHF
TGTGCCAGCACCCGAGGGTTTAATTCACCCCTCCACTTT
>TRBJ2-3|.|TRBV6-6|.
CASSRHRPVDTDTQYF
TGTGCCAGCAGTCGACACAGACCCGTAGACACAGATACGCAGTATTTT
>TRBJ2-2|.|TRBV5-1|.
CASSNPGVNTGELFF
TGCGCCAGCAGCAACCCCGGGGTAAACACCGGGGAGCTGTTTTTT
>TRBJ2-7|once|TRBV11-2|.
CASFGGFGEQYF
TGTGCCAGCTTTGGGGGGTTTGGCGAGCAGTACTTC
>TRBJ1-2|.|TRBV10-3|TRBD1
CAISVEDRGRGYTF
TGTGCCATCAGTGTGGAGGACAGGGGCAGGGGCTACACCTTC
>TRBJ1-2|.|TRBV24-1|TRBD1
CATSDEAPDRVHYGYTF
TGTGCCACCAGTGACGAAGCTCCGGACAGGGTTCACTATGGCTACACCTTC
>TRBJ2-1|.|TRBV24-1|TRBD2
CATSDQLAGGRYNEQFF
TGTGCCACCAGTGATCAACTAGCGGGGGGCCGGTACAATGAGCAGTTCTTC